The 2 T cell receptor beta chains given below trace back to one sample, sequenced in a study of STAT3 mutations in large granular lymphocyte leukemia. General study points: At least one immunodominant TCR beta clonotype appeared in every T-cell large granular lymphocyte leukemia patient.

Method: immunoSEQ multiplex PCR; TCRdb's copy keeps in-frame clones and lacks some. The sample lists about 42,000 clones; approximately 78% were seen once. For these TCRs, the target antigens are not known. Sequenced input: PBMCs. These receptor sequences come from a human donor with T large granular lymphocyte leukemia. Some clones in this sample may be carry-over from other donors' samples.

The genes are TRBV12-5 and TRBJ2-5, with D possibly called TRBD1 or TRBD2 (5 bases each). Germline values: CDR1 LGHNT, CDR2 FRNRAP. Trimming shortened V by 9 bases and J by 1 base, and 21 bases separated the two germline ends. This CDR3 is 16 amino acids long. CDR3: CARGGGDRVGQETQYF. For the CDR3, the DNA is TGTGCTAGAGGCGGTGGGGACCGGGTGGGCCAAGAGACCCAGTACTTC.

This clone turned up a few times. The rearrangement joins TRBV7-2 to TRBJ2-7, with 12 nucleotides matching TRBD2. V shed 6 bases and J 5 bases; nucleotides not matched to a gene: 5. This CDR3 is 14 amino acids long. Germline V lookup: CDR1 SGHTA, CDR2 FQGNSA. The CDR3 loop reads CASSSTSGGDEQYV. The DNA for the CDR3 is TGTGCCAGCAGTTCGACTAGCGGGGGCGACGAGCAGTACGTC.